This TCR beta chain was identified in a study of early T cells in non-severe SARS-CoV-2 infection. Study-wide results and limits: VDJdb matching skewed toward anti-spike CD8 responses, missing private and CD4 specificities.

From the 5' RACE reads, TCRdb called clonotypes with MiXCR, one entry per CDR3 protein. Of 45,000 to 50,000 distinct CDR3 sequences in the sample, roughly 6% were seen once. This clonotype was seen only a few times. Its antigen is not known. Germline CDR1 is DFQATT and CDR2 is SNEGSKA (reference sequence). V gave up 3 bases and J gave up 4 bases, with 9 bases separating them. This CDR3 spans 12 amino acids. J is TRBJ1-1 and V is TRBV20-1; D gene ambiguous. This TCR derives from an adult who was a healthcare worker with PCR-confirmed SARS-CoV-2 infection or an uninfected control (not recorded which). Specimen: whole blood, collected at baseline. CDR3 in amino acids: CSARTSSTEAFF. Here the CDR3 DNA reads TGCAGTGCTAGGACGTCATCCACTGAAGCTTTCTTT.